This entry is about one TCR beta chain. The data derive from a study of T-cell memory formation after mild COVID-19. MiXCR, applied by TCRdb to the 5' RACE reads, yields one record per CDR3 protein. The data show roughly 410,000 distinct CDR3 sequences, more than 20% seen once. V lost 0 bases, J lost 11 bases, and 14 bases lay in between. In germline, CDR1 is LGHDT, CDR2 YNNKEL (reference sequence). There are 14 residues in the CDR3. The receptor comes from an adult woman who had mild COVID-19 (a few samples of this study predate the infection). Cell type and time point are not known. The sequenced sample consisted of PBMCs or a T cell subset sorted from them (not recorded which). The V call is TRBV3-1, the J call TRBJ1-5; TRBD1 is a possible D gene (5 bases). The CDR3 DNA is TGTGCCAGCAGCCAAGATAGCTCCCTAGGGGCCCAGCATTTT. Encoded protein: CASSQDSSLGAQHF.